This T cell receptor beta chain derives from a study of response to subunit inactivated influenza vaccine. V was cut by 5 bases and J by 0 bases, with 12 bases left in between. There are 15 residues in the CDR3. CDR1 and CDR2 (germline): SGDLS, YYNGEE. In TCRdb, the RT-PCR reads were re-called with MiXCR into one record per CDR3 protein. Of around 570,000 distinct CDR3 sequences in the sample, 10% to 12% were seen once. Separately, the same data were catalogued under a study of T cells expressing NK-cell markers. That work states: UMIs were included in TCR beta cDNA generated by 5'RACE template switching. The eight sequenced donors comprised seven who were HCMV-seropositive and one who was seronegative. What restricted sorting to alpha-beta TCR T cells in several experiments was an anti-gamma-delta TCR antibody. Among CD8+ T cells from several donors, dominant NKG2C+ clonotypes accounted for roughly 1.0-7.0%. Leadership of the CD3+CD56-NKG2C+ fraction also belonged to these clonotypes in a handful of donors.

The sequence was obtained from a man aged 45-60 years who received an inactivated influenza vaccine. The starting material was PBMCs from blood, obtained on the day of vaccination. V and J are TRBV9 and TRBJ1-3; the D gene is possibly TRBD1 (5 bases). The CDR3 here is CASSGGTTSGNTIYF. The CDR3 DNA follows: TGTGCCAGCAGTGGGGGGACCACCTCTGGAAACACCATATATTTT.